Sequencing of this TCR beta chain was carried out in a study of blood T cells in healthy people across ages. Primed by a sample-barcoded 5' primer and a J-beta primer mix, a second PCR proceeded for about 6 to 11 cycles. TCRdb recomputed calls from the 5' RACE reads with MiXCR, one row per CDR3 protein. The sample holds hundreds of thousands of distinct CDR3 sequences; over 40% are singletons and the top ten take approximately 13%. This clonotype was counted only a few times. The antigen remains undetermined. Study findings and constraints: Relative to aged donors, long-lived donors carried more naive CD4+ cells and displayed higher diversity.

Germline CDR1 is KGHSH and CDR2 is LQKENI. This CDR3 contains 17 residues. J gave up 0 bases and V 2 bases, and 7 bases lay outside the gene matches. The chain carries TRBV18 and TRBJ2-1, with 7 bases aligning to TRBD2. Specimen: blood. This TCR derives from a woman over 75 in good health. CDR3 coding DNA: TGTGCCAGCTCACCAGGGATGCGGGGGAGCTCCTACAATGAGCAGTTCTTC. It encodes CASSPGMRGSSYNEQFF.